This TCR beta chain was obtained from a study of human T cells and chemical hapten exposure. Notes on the study in general: It was expanded TCRs that formed significantly more large CDR3 similarity clusters than controls did.

The CDR3 consists of 12 residues. Per the germline V gene, CDR1 is DFQATT and CDR2 is SNEGSKA (reference sequence). The V gene lost 5 bases and the J gene lost 4 bases, with 11 bases spanning the gap. TCRdb independently ran MiXCR on the RACE reads; one entry per CDR3 protein. The table includes over 300,000 distinct CDR3 sequences, 4.5% to 6% detected once. This clonotype was detected only a few times. Its antigen is unidentified. Time point of the sample: pre-sensitization, week 0. The treatment: therapeutic diphenylcyclopropenone sensitization with weekly scalp DPC. The gene calls are TRBV20-1 and TRBJ1-2; D is undetermined. The sequence was collected from a woman aged 45-59 years with alopecia areata. Some clones in this sample may be carry-over from other donors' samples. Sequences were derived from whole blood, sampled in connection with sensitization to the hapten diphenylcyclopropenone (DPC). CDR3 DNA sequence: TGCAGTGCTTCGGACGGCCCCTATGGCTACACCTTC. It is translated as CSASDGPYGYTF.